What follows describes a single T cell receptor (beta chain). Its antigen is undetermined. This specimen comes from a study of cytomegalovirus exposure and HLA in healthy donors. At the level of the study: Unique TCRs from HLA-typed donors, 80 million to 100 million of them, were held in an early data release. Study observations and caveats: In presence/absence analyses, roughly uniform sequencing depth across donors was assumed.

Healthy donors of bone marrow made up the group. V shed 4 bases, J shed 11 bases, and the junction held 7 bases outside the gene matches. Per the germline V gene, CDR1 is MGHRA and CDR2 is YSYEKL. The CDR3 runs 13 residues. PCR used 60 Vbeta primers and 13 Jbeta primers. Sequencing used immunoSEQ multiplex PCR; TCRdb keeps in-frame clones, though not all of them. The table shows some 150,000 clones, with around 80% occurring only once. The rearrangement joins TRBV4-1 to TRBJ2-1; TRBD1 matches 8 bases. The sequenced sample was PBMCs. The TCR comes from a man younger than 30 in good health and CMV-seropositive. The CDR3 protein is CASSPDREGKQFF. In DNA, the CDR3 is TGCGCCAGCAGCCCGGACAGGGAAGGTAAGCAGTTCTTC.